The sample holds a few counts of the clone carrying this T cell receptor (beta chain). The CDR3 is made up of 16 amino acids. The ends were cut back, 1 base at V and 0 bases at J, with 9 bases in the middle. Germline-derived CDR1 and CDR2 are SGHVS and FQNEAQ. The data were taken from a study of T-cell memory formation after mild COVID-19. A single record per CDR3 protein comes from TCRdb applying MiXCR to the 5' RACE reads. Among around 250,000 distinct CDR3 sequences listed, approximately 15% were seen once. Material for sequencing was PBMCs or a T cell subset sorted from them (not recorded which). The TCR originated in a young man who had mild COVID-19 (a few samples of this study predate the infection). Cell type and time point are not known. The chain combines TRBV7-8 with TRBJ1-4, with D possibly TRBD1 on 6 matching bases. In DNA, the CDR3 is TGTGCCAGCAGCTTAGGCCAGGGGACAACTAATGAAAAACTGTTTTTT. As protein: CASSLGQGTTNEKLFF.